This entry is about one T cell receptor (beta chain). In its sample, this clonotype was seen once. Its antigen is currently not known. Per-base quality was not reported, and no clone a single base away is much larger than it. One read offers little support. The data stem from a study of blood T cells in healthy people across ages (dated by TCRdb to the mid-2010s). Turning to the overall study: In model experiments, template switching captured about one uniquely barcoded TCR beta cDNA molecule for every two T cells. The study analyzed two additional independent replicas of 1 million unique cDNA reads from the same blood draw for two donors, one aged 18 to 29 and one aged 80 or older. The study measured age-related changes in TCR beta repertoire diversity using deep sequencing normalized with unique cDNA molecular identifiers. The donors were divided into four age groups: young (average around 17 years), middle-aged (about 39), aged (about 60) and long-lived (around 87). The paper's findings and limits, for the study overall: As age increased, observed TCR beta diversity per million T cells dropped in a roughly linear way, and a significant reduction was already evident by age 40. The long-lived group showed more naive CD4+ T cells, fewer expanded clones and increased TCR diversity than the aged group, suggesting age selection. Donor CMV infection status was unknown, potentially confounding age-related changes in expanded clonotypes. Because profiling used bulk unsorted PBMCs, naive and antigen-experienced compartments could not be compared conclusively. Observed TCR beta diversity correlated strongly with the percentage of naive T cells measured by flow cytometry. Total diversity estimates from one million sequenced T cells were considered lower bounds and underestimates.

Receptor libraries were prepared by 5' RACE. The sequencer was an Illumina HiSeq 2500. A second PCR of about 6 to 12 cycles was performed with a sample-barcoded 5' primer and a J-beta primer mix. A template-switch 5' adaptor carrying 12 random nucleotides introduced a unique molecular identifier onto each TCR beta cDNA molecule. Each sample yielded at least 3 million CDR3-containing paired-end reads. The Mint cDNA synthesis kit, primed by a TRBC-specific oligonucleotide, was used to synthesize first-strand cDNA from all RNA. Following uracil-DNA glycosylase treatment, all cDNA underwent a first 18-cycle PCR with the universal primers M1SS and BC2_uni_R. From the authors' description of their analysis: Each sample was normalized by randomly selecting 1 million high-quality reads, each carrying a distinct molecular identifier. Instead of being binned into consensus sequences, reads with shared molecular identifiers were discarded. MiTCR, with a Q25 quality threshold and the strictest error-elimination algorithm, was used for CDR3 identification, clonotype clustering and error correction. A nonparametric unseen species model using Euler transformation provided a lower-bound estimate of total TCR beta diversity. TCRdb reran the public reads through fastp at Q25 and MiXCR, keeping productive beta chains. Rows with a matching CDR3 protein are joined into one entry that keeps the most common DNA and genes. The V and J calls and clone size are TCRdb's, not the authors'. The sample has about 840,000 distinct CDR3 sequences on record, roughly 28% of them singletons. About a tenth of the sample is held by the ten biggest clonotypes.

The 39 donors, aged about 6 to 95 years, were systemically healthy Caucasian individuals from Russia. Each donor gave around 9 milliliters of peripheral blood, collected into EDTA-treated Vacutainer tubes. PBMCs were isolated by Ficoll-Paque density-gradient centrifugation, with at least 7 million obtained per sample. Trizol reagent was used to extract total RNA from PBMCs, with at least 6 micrograms per sample. Naive CD45RAhigh/CD27high T cell percentages were measured by flow cytometry on a PBMC aliquot from every donor. Ends trimmed: V by 4 bases, J by 7 bases; bases unmatched to a gene: 8. The CDR3 sequence holds 14 residues, the cysteine and phenylalanine included. The entry retains the CDR3 DNA only, 42 bases that are in frame from base 1. Sequences SGHRS (CDR1) and YFSETQ (CDR2) are obtained from the germline V gene. Another study also made use of these data, one on T cells of mothers and their children. The second study reports: Donors were nine systemically healthy Caucasian individuals: three mothers and their six children. cDNA synthesis consumed the entire amount of extracted RNA, loaded at approximately 1.6 ug RNA in each 15 ul reaction. Sample barcodes and 2-4 random nucleotides were added via the M1S primer in the second PCR. Over 8 million TCR beta CDR3 reads were obtained for each mother, and some 3 million reads were obtained for each child. Thymic selection similarly shapes TCR recombination output in related and unrelated pairs, with minor effect from inherited differences. Normalized repertoire overlap was always slightly but never significantly higher in related than unrelated mother-child pairs. Persistent microchimeric T cell clones were not detected, at a sensitivity of roughly 100 clones per million clonotypes. In the study, deep NGS was used to compare the TCR beta repertoires of mothers and children, and features distinguishing related mother-child pairs from unrelated individuals were sought. On average, the children were roughly 10 +/- 4 years old, while the mothers were 40 +/- 4 years old. After adapters were ligated using NEBNext reagents, the libraries underwent 100+100 nt paired-end sequencing on an Illumina HiSeq 2000. To prevent cross-contamination, the mother and child libraries were prepared a month apart and were sequenced in separate runs. Between about 500,000 and 2,100,000 distinct TCR beta clonotypes were identified per donor. Naive TCR beta clonotypes were estimated from low-frequency clonotypes matched to each donor's FACS-determined naive share, without sorting.

This clonotype originated in a woman aged 40 to 50 in good health. The sequencing sample was made of blood. In this chain, TRBV5-1 is recombined with TRBJ2-1; 7 bases in the junction line up with TRBD1. The sequenced DNA is TGCGCCAGCAGCCCAGACAGGGTCGGGAATGAGCAGTTCTTC. It translates as CASSPDRVGNEQFF.